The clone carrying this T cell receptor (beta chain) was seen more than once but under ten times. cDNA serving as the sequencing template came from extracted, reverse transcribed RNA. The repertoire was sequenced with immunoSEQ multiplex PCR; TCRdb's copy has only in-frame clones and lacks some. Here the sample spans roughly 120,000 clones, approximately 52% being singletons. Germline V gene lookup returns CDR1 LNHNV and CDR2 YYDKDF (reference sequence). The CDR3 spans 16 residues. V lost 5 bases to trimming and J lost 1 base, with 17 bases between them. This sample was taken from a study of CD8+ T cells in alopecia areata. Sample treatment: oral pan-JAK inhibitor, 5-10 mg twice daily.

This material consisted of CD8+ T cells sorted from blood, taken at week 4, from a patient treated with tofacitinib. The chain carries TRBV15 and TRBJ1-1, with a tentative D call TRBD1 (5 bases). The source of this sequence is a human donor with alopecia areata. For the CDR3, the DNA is TGTGCCACCAGCCGAAACCGGGGGATGGGGAACACTGAAGCTTTCTTT. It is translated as CATSRNRGMGNTEAFF. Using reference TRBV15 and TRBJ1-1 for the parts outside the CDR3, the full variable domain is DAMVIQNPRYQVTQFGKPVTLSCSQTLNHNVMYWYQQKSSQAPKLLFHYYDKDFNNEADTPDNFQSRRPNTSFCFLDIRSPGLGDTAMYLCATSRNRGMGNTEAFFGQGTRLTVV.